A selection of T cell receptor beta chains follows, all from one sample in a study of shared clonotypes between healthy human individuals. Sequenced by immunoSEQ multiplex PCR; TCRdb stores in-frame clones only, minus some. This table holds fewer than 400,000 clones, approximately 79% found once. Material: memory CD4+ T cells sorted from blood. Receptors were obtained from a man aged 30-40 years in good health. The CDR3 runs from the conserved cysteine through the conserved F or W. A D gene is named only where the DNA matches it firmly. The listing skips clone size in some rows; elsewhere it reads once, few, many or a size class.

CDR3: CASAGTGGQPQHF
DNA: TGTGCCAGCGCCGGGACAGGGGGGCAGCCCCAGCATTTT
D: TRBD1
J: TRBJ1-5
size: .
length: 13
V: TRBV19

CDR3: CASSRDQETQYF
DNA: TGTGCCAGCAGCCGAGATCAAGAGACCCAGTACTTC
D: .
J: TRBJ2-5
size: .
length: 12
V: TRBV2

CDR3: CASSLPPWRRAGELFF
DNA: TGTGCCAGCAGTTTACCACCCTGGCGAAGGGCCGGGGAGCTGTTTTTT
D: .
J: TRBJ2-2
size: .
length: 16
V: TRBV28

CDR3: CASGTASNYGYTF
DNA: TGTGCCAGCGGGACAGCATCTAACTATGGCTACACCTTC
D: TRBD1
J: TRBJ1-2
size: few
length: 13
V: TRBV5-4

CDR3: CASSHKVTSGSYEQYF
DNA: TGCGCCAGCAGCCATAAAGTTACTAGCGGCTCCTACGAGCAGTACTTC
D: TRBD2
J: TRBJ2-7
size: .
length: 16
V: TRBV4-1

CDR3: CSAGGGGNEKLFF
DNA: TGCAGCGCCGGAGGGGGGGGGAATGAAAAACTGTTTTTT
D: .
J: TRBJ1-4
size: .
length: 13
V: TRBV29-1

CDR3: CASSGLSGEGDQPQHF
DNA: TGTGCCAGCAGCGGGTTGTCAGGGGAGGGCGATCAGCCCCAGCATTTT
D: .
J: TRBJ1-5
size: .
length: 16
V: TRBV28

CDR3: CASSRTTRGLNTEAFF
DNA: TGCGCCAGCAGTCGAACGACACGGGGTTTGAACACTGAAGCTTTCTTT
D: .
J: TRBJ1-1
size: .
length: 16
V: TRBV23-1

CDR3: CAWDYGRGARFRAFF
DNA: TGTGCCTGGGACTACGGTCGGGGGGCCCGTTTTCGAGCTTTCTTT
D: .
J: TRBJ1-1
size: .
length: 15
V: TRBV30

CDR3: CAWSPAALSYGYTF
DNA: TGTGCCTGGAGTCCGGCAGCCCTGTCTTATGGCTACACCTTC
D: .
J: TRBJ1-2
size: .
length: 14
V: TRBV30

CDR3: CASGISQGSMYF
DNA: TGTGCCAGCGGGATCTCACAGGGGTCGATGTACTTC
D: TRBD1
J: TRBJ2-4
size: .
length: 12
V: TRBV28

CDR3: CASSYATGEETQYF
DNA: TGTGCCAGCAGTTACGCTACAGGAGAAGAGACCCAGTACTTC
D: .
J: TRBJ2-5
size: .
length: 14
V: TRBV6-5

CDR3: CASSFFLAGGPVGTETQYF
DNA: TGTGCCAGCAGCTTTTTCCTAGCGGGAGGGCCAGTGGGAACGGAGACCCAGTACTTC
D: TRBD2
J: TRBJ2-5
size: .
length: 19
V: TRBV7-9

CDR3: CASSERGFYNEQFF
DNA: TGCGCCAGCAGCGAGCGGGGCTTCTACAATGAGCAGTTCTTC
D: TRBD2
J: TRBJ2-1
size: .
length: 14
V: TRBV4-1

CDR3: CASSIGGGMSPQHF
DNA: TGTGCCAGTAGTATCGGGGGGGGCATGTCGCCCCAGCATTTT
D: .
J: TRBJ1-5
size: .
length: 14
V: TRBV19

CDR3: CASSPAGPTEAFF
DNA: TGTGCCAGCAGTCCCGCAGGGCCCACTGAAGCTTTCTTT
D: .
J: TRBJ1-1
size: .
length: 13
V: TRBV6-1

CDR3: CASSLGAGPYEQYF
DNA: TGTGCCAGCAGCTTAGGGGCGGGTCCATACGAGCAGTACTTC
D: .
J: TRBJ2-7
size: .
length: 14
V: TRBV7-2

CDR3: CAISESRGNQPQHF
DNA: TGTGCCATCAGTGAGTCAAGGGGGAATCAGCCCCAGCATTTT
D: .
J: TRBJ1-5
size: .
length: 14
V: TRBV10-3

CDR3: CASGHRDWNTEAFF
DNA: TGTGCCAGTGGGCACAGGGATTGGAACACTGAAGCTTTCTTT
D: .
J: TRBJ1-1
size: once
length: 14
V: TRBV19

CDR3: CASARDNSYEQYF
DNA: TGTGCCTCTGCCCGGGACAACTCCTACGAGCAGTACTTC
D: .
J: TRBJ2-7
size: .
length: 13
V: TRBV5-5

CDR3: CASSGQTSGANVLTF
DNA: TGTGCCAGCAGTGGGCAGACATCTGGGGCCAACGTCCTGACTTTC
D: .
J: TRBJ2-6
size: .
length: 15
V: TRBV2

CDR3: CASSVATGYDGYTF
DNA: TGTGCCAGCAGCGTAGCTACAGGGTATGATGGCTACACCTTC
D: .
J: TRBJ1-2
size: .
length: 14
V: TRBV9

CDR3: CASRGLAGWADTQYF
DNA: TGTGCCAGCAGGGGACTAGCGGGGTGGGCAGATACGCAGTATTTT
D: TRBD2
J: TRBJ2-3
size: .
length: 15
V: TRBV2

CDR3: CASNPSAGDQPQHF
DNA: TGTGCCAGCAATCCCTCGGCGGGGGATCAGCCCCAGCATTTT
D: .
J: TRBJ1-5
size: few
length: 14
V: TRBV2

CDR3: CASSQTYRSYEQYF
DNA: TGCGCCAGCAGTCAAACCTACAGGTCCTACGAGCAGTACTTC
D: .
J: TRBJ2-7
size: few
length: 14
V: TRBV23-1

CDR3: CASSPGDTNQPQHF
DNA: TGTGCCAGCTCACCAGGGGACACCAATCAGCCCCAGCATTTT
D: .
J: TRBJ1-5
size: .
length: 14
V: TRBV18

CDR3: CASSFRRGTDTQYF
DNA: TGTGCCAGCAGTTTTAGGCGGGGCACAGATACGCAGTATTTT
D: .
J: TRBJ2-3
size: .
length: 14
V: TRBV27

CDR3: CASSPGRYTVNEQFF
DNA: TGTGCCAGCTCACCAGGGCGGTACACCGTCAATGAGCAGTTCTTC
D: .
J: TRBJ2-1
size: .
length: 15
V: TRBV18

CDR3: CASSEVAGPTDTQYF
DNA: TGTGCCAGCAGTGAAGTAGCGGGACCCACAGATACGCAGTATTTT
D: TRBD2
J: TRBJ2-3
size: once
length: 15
V: TRBV25-1

CDR3: CARRGTSDVNEQFF
DNA: TGTGCTCGAAGAGGGACTAGCGATGTCAATGAGCAGTTCTTC
D: TRBD2
J: TRBJ2-1
size: few
length: 14
V: TRBV28

CDR3: CASSAIGTAYYEQYF
DNA: TGTGCCAGCAGTGCTATCGGGACAGCTTACTACGAGCAGTACTTC
D: TRBD1
J: TRBJ2-7
size: .
length: 15
V: TRBV6-5

CDR3: CASSLPGPSGETQYF
DNA: TGTGCCAGCAGCTTGCCTGGTCCTAGCGGGGAGACCCAGTACTTC
D: TRBD2
J: TRBJ2-5
size: .
length: 15
V: TRBV5-4

CDR3: CASNQGIEKLFF
DNA: TGTGCCAGCAATCAGGGGATCGAAAAACTGTTTTTT
D: .
J: TRBJ1-4
size: once
length: 12
V: TRBV28

CDR3: CASSLIRGDTEAFF
DNA: TGCGCCAGCAGCTTGATCAGGGGGGACACTGAAGCTTTCTTT
D: TRBD1
J: TRBJ1-1
size: .
length: 14
V: TRBV5-1

CDR3: CATWGQGYEQYF
DNA: TGTGCCACTTGGGGACAGGGCTACGAGCAGTACTTC
D: TRBD1
J: TRBJ2-7
size: .
length: 12
V: TRBV10-3

CDR3: CASSEQSLFSQETQYF
DNA: TGTGCCAGCAGTGAACAGAGTCTATTCAGTCAAGAGACCCAGTACTTC
D: .
J: TRBJ2-5
size: .
length: 16
V: TRBV2

CDR3: CASRLQGSGTYEQYF
DNA: TGTGCCAGCAGACTACAGGGAAGCGGGACCTACGAGCAGTACTTC
D: .
J: TRBJ2-7
size: .
length: 15
V: TRBV5-5

CDR3: CASSKGTSGMIHEQYF
DNA: TGTGCCAGCAGCAAGGGGACTAGCGGGATGATCCACGAGCAGTACTTC
D: TRBD2
J: TRBJ2-7
size: .
length: 16
V: TRBV27

CDR3: CASTDRVSNQPQHF
DNA: TGTGCCAGTACCGACAGGGTTAGCAATCAGCCCCAGCATTTT
D: TRBD1
J: TRBJ1-5
size: once
length: 14
V: TRBV6-1

CDR3: CASSQEGRAGTQYF
DNA: TGTGCCAGCAGCCAAGAGGGTCGTGCGGGGACCCAGTACTTC
D: .
J: TRBJ2-5
size: .
length: 14
V: TRBV14

CDR3: CSVDDGTGTYEQYF
DNA: TGCAGCGTTGATGATGGGACAGGGACCTACGAGCAGTACTTC
D: TRBD1
J: TRBJ2-7
size: .
length: 14
V: TRBV29-1

CDR3: CASSRRSGSSYNEQFF
DNA: TGCGCCAGCAGCCGTCGAAGCGGGAGCTCCTACAATGAGCAGTTCTTC
D: TRBD2
J: TRBJ2-1
size: .
length: 16
V: TRBV4-1

CDR3: CARQLDSGANVLTF
DNA: TGTGCCAGACAATTGGACTCTGGGGCCAACGTCCTGACTTTC
D: .
J: TRBJ2-6
size: many
length: 14
V: TRBV2

CDR3: CAISDSGAINGGFGELFF
DNA: TGTGCCATCAGTGATTCGGGCGCGATTAACGGAGGTTTCGGGGAGCTGTTTTTT
D: .
J: TRBJ2-2
size: .
length: 18
V: TRBV10-3

CDR3: CASSESGLAGDTGELFF
DNA: TGCGCCAGCAGTGAATCGGGACTAGCGGGAGACACCGGGGAGCTGTTTTTT
D: TRBD2
J: TRBJ2-2
size: .
length: 17
V: TRBV10-1

CDR3: CASSMRGFNQPQHF
DNA: TGTGCCAGCAGCATGAGGGGGTTTAATCAGCCCCAGCATTTT
D: .
J: TRBJ1-5
size: .
length: 14
V: TRBV7-6

CDR3: CATSRGGGSVYEQYF
DNA: TGTGCCACCAGCAGAGGGGGTGGCTCAGTCTACGAGCAGTACTTC
D: .
J: TRBJ2-7
size: few
length: 15
V: TRBV15